The present entry profiles one T cell receptor (beta chain) with its context. One base separates it from a far larger clone, so it is likely a read error. The data stem from a study of low-dose radiotherapy and immunotherapy resistance in tumors. Study information: The fractionation for Cohort 1 was 0.5 Gy per fraction every 2 weeks, totaling 6.5 Gy.

Germline V gene data show CDR1 as SGHRS and CDR2 as YFSETQ. This CDR3 region has 14 residues. Trimming took 0 bases from V and 13 from J, leaving 17 bases between them. As for time point: before trial treatment. Donors received a regimen that comprised nivolumab, ipilimumab, aspirin, low-dose cyclophosphamide and low-dose radiotherapy. Eligibility criteria specified advanced solid malignancies devoid of tumor-infiltrating lymphocytes. First-strand cDNA relied on TRAV- and TRBV-specific primers spanning alpha and beta chains. A roughly 20-cycle PCR with a constant-region primer and V-primer adapter amplified TCRs. TCRdb ran MiXCR on the reads and lists one entry per CDR3 protein. The sample contains roughly 39,000 distinct CDR3 sequences, 30% to 35% of which appear only once.

The origin of this receptor is a male donor with gallbladder cancer. The chain couples TRBV5-1 to TRBJ2-1; D is unresolved. The sample here was PBMCs, taken before treatment. The CDR3 loop is CASSLEGRQETQFF. The CDR3 DNA reads TGCGCCAGCAGCTTGGAAGGACGGCAAGAGACCCAGTTCTTC.